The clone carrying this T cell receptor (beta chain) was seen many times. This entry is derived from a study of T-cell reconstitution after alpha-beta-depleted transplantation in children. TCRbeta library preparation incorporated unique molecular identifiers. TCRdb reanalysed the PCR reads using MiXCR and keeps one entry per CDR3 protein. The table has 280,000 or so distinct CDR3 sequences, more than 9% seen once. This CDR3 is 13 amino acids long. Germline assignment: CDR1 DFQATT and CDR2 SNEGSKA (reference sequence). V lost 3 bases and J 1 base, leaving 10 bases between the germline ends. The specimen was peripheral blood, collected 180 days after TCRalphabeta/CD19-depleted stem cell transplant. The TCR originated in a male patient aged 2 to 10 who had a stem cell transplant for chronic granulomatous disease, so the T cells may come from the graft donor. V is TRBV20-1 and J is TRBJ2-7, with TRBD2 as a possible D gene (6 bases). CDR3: CSASGSRSYEQYF. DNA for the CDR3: TGCAGTGCTAGCGGGAGTAGGTCCTACGAGCAGTACTTC.